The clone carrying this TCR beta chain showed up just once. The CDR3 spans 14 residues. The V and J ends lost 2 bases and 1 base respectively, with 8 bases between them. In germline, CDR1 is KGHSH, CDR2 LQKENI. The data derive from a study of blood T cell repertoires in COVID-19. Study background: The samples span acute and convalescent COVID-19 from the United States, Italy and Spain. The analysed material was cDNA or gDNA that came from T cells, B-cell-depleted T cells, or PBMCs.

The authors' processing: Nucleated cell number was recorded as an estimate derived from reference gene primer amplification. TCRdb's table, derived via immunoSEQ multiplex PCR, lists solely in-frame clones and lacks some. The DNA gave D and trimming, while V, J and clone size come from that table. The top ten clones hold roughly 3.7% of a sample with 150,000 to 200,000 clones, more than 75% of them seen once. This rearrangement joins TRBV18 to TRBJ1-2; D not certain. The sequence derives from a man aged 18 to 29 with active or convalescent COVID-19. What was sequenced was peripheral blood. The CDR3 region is CASSPFRDNYGYTF. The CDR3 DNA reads TGTGCCAGCTCACCATTTCGGGATAACTATGGCTACACCTTC.